The 12 T cell receptor beta chains below all came from one sample that was sequenced in a study of shared clonotypes between healthy human individuals. Clones were read by immunoSEQ multiplex PCR, and TCRdb kept only the in-frame ones, dropping some. The sample consists of roughly 2.2 million clones, just under 95% of them appearing once. Sequencing input: naive CD4+ T cells from PBMCs. Subset meaning: CD45RA+ positively selected. These receptors were taken from a man aged 18-30 years in good health. Some clones in this sample may be carry-over from other donors' samples.

The V gene is TRBV18, the J gene TRBJ2-7, with TRBD1 identical over 8 bases. The J segment lost 4 bases and the V segment lost 3 bases, leaving 8 bases of the junction unmatched. Germline V lookup: CDR1 KGHSH, CDR2 LQKENI. This CDR3 contains 15 residues. The CDR3 DNA is TGTGCCAGCTCACCGGCGACAGGGGCCGGATACGAGCAGTACTTC. Residues: CASSPATGAGYEQYF.

This sequence joins TRBV29-1 and TRBJ1-1; TRBD1 might be the D (5 bases). CDR3 length: 14 residues. Germline assignment: CDR1 SQVTM and CDR2 ANQGSEA. Trimming removed 5 bases from V and 7 bases from J, with 20 bases in between. Here the CDR3 DNA reads TGCAGCGTTTCTGGCGGGGACCCCCCCCGTGAAGCTTTCTTT. Its protein product is CSVSGGDPPREAFF.

The chain combines TRBV5-4 with TRBJ2-1, with D perhaps matching TRBD2 (6 bases). This CDR3 is 16 amino acids long. The V and J ends lost 2 bases and 0 bases respectively, with 12 bases between them. Germline V lookup: CDR1 SGHNT, CDR2 YYREEE (reference sequence). The DNA of the CDR3 is TGTGCCAGCAGCTTCCAGCGGGTGAGCTCCTACAATGAGCAGTTCTTC. It encodes CASSFQRVSSYNEQFF.

This clone was observed once. The rearrangement links TRBV11-3 to TRBJ2-1; 11 bases are shared with TRBD2. Germline V gives CDR1 SGHNT, CDR2 YENEEA. Trimming cost V 2 bases and J 3 bases; bases outside gene matches: 9. This CDR3 has 18 amino acids. This chain's CDR3 is CASSLRGTSGNLYNEQFF. In nucleotides, the CDR3 is TGTGCCAGCAGCTTAAGGGGGACTAGCGGAAATCTCTACAATGAGCAGTTCTTC.

The sample holds one count of this clone. This sample includes further DNA sequences coding for the same CDR3. This chain joins TRBV30 and TRBJ2-3; D ambiguous. The CDR3 has 11 residues. Germline lookup yields CDR1 GTSNPN and CDR2 SVGIG (reference sequence). V shed 0 bases and J shed 6 bases, with 4 bases lying between them. The CDR3 spells CAWSVGDTQYF. CDR3 coding DNA: TGTGCCTGGAGTGTAGGGGATACGCAGTATTTT.

The rearrangement uses TRBV5-4 and TRBJ2-7; 10 bases line up with TRBD1. With 4 bases clipped from V and 3 bases from J, the junction kept 7 bases outside the gene matches. This CDR3 has 15 residues. The germline gives CDR1 SGHNT, CDR2 YYREEE (reference sequence). CDR3 DNA sequence: TGTGCCAGCAGCAGAGAACGGGACAGGGGCTACGAGCAGTACTTC. This encodes CASSRERDRGYEQYF.

The chain carries TRBV27 and TRBJ2-7; possibly TRBD1 for D (5 bases). Germline V gene lookup returns CDR1 MNHEY and CDR2 SMNVEV (reference sequence). Trimming cost V 0 bases and J 4 bases, with 16 bases left between them. This CDR3 is built from 16 residues. DNA of the CDR3: TGTGCCAGCAGTTTATCTTGGCCAGGGCTCTGGTACGAGCAGTACTTC. Protein sequence: CASSLSWPGLWYEQYF.

CDR3 in DNA: TGTGCCAGCACCACAGACAGCACAGATACGCAGTATTTT. Translating gives CASTTDSTDTQYF. This chain connects TRBV6-6 to TRBJ2-3; D remains unclear. V lost 7 bases, J lost 0 bases, and 8 bases lay in between. Germline-derived CDR1 and CDR2 are MNHNY and SVGAGI (reference sequence). The CDR3 length is 13 residues.

Details on this clone: The sample contains more than one DNA sequence encoding this CDR3. The rearrangement links TRBV18 to TRBJ2-7; TRBD1 aligns across 9 bases. Germline CDR1 and CDR2: KGHSH and LQKENI. The CDR3 contains 13 residues. Trimming at V came to 3 bases and at J to 5 bases, leaving 2 bases not matched to a gene. The CDR3 reads CASSPWTGDEQYF. Here the CDR3 DNA reads TGTGCCAGCTCACCGTGGACAGGGGACGAGCAGTACTTC. The complete variable domain, with remaining parts taken from reference TRBV18 and TRBJ2-7, reads NAGVMQNPRHLVRRRGQEARLRCSPMKGHSHVYWYRQLPEEGLKFMVYLQKENIIDESGMPKERFSAEFPKEGPSILRIQQVVRGDSAAYFCASSPWTGDEQYFGPGTRLTVT.

The V and J genes are TRBV6-5 and TRBJ1-1; D possibly corresponds to TRBD1 (6 bases). The CDR3 has 14 amino acids. The V and J ends lost 6 bases and 4 bases respectively, with 15 bases between them. CDR1 and CDR2 from the germline V gene are MNHEY and SVGAGI. CDR3: CASSWVGGGTEAFF. The CDR3 DNA reads TGTGCCAGCAGCTGGGTTGGGGGCGGCACTGAAGCTTTCTTT.

In its sample, this clone was seen once. The rearrangement links TRBV30 to TRBJ2-2; no clear D. The CDR3 has 14 amino acids. Deletions cut 4 bases from V and 0 bases from J, with 9 bases between. Looked up from germline, CDR1 is GTSNPN and CDR2 is SVGIG (reference sequence). The CDR3 spells CAWKAGTNTGELFF. The CDR3 DNA sequence: TGTGCCTGGAAGGCAGGAACGAACACCGGGGAGCTGTTTTTT.

This rearrangement joins TRBV9 to TRBJ1-1; a weak D match, TRBD1 (5 bases). V was shortened by 0 bases and J by 0 bases, with 15 bases between the two germline ends. The CDR3 extends over 17 amino acids. Germline V gives CDR1 SGDLS, CDR2 YYNGEE. The CDR3 loop is CASSVEGQGKMNTEAFF. The DNA for the CDR3 is TGTGCCAGCAGCGTAGAAGGGCAGGGAAAGATGAACACTGAAGCTTTCTTT. Based on the CDR3 plus reference TRBV9 and TRBJ1-1, the full variable domain is DSGVTQTPKHLITATGQRVTLRCSPRSGDLSVYWYQQSLDQGLQFLIQYYNGEERAKGNILERFSAQQFPDLHSELNLSSLELGDSALYFCASSVEGQGKMNTEAFFGQGTRLTVV.